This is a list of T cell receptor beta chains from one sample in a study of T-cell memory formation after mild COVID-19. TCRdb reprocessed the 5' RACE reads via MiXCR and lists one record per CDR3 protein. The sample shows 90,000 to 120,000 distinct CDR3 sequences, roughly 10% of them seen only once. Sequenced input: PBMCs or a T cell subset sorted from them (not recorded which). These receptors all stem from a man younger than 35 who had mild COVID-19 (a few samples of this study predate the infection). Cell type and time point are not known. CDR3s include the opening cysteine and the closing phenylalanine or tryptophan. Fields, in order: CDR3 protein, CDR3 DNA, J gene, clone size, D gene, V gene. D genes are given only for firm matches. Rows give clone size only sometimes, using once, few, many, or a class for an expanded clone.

CDR3: CASSYSTGRGTEAFF
DNA: TGTGCCAGCAGTTACAGTACAGGGAGAGGGACTGAAGCTTTCTTT
J: TRBJ1-1
size: .
D: .
V: TRBV6-5

CDR3: CASSFLQGSHGYTF
DNA: TGTGCCAGCAGCTTCCTTCAGGGCTCGCATGGCTACACCTTC
J: TRBJ1-2
size: .
D: .
V: TRBV7-9

CDR3: CASSSSSGFNTGELFF
DNA: TGTGCCAGCAGCTCATCTAGCGGGTTCAACACCGGGGAGCTGTTTTTT
J: TRBJ2-2
size: .
D: TRBD2
V: TRBV5-6

CDR3: CASSQGELWGYTF
DNA: TGTGCCAGCAGCCAGGGGGAACTTTGGGGCTACACCTTC
J: TRBJ1-2
size: .
D: TRBD1
V: TRBV7-9

CDR3: CASSLTSQGISGNTIYF
DNA: TGCGCCAGCAGCTTGACCTCACAGGGGATCTCTGGAAACACCATATATTTT
J: TRBJ1-3
size: .
D: TRBD1
V: TRBV5-1

CDR3: CASSDGTSGGANEQFF
DNA: TGTGCCAGCAGTGATGGGACTAGCGGGGGGGCCAATGAGCAGTTCTTC
J: TRBJ2-1
size: .
D: TRBD2
V: TRBV6-4

CDR3: CASSYTHTDTQYF
DNA: TGTGCCAGCAGTTACACTCACACAGATACGCAGTATTTT
J: TRBJ2-3
size: few
D: .
V: TRBV6-5

CDR3: CASSQLGGTNYGYTF
DNA: TGCGCCAGCAGCCAACTCGGAGGGACTAACTATGGCTACACCTTC
J: TRBJ1-2
size: few
D: .
V: TRBV4-3

CDR3: CASSVGQGVDEQYF
DNA: TGTGCCAGTAGTGTTGGACAGGGAGTCGACGAGCAGTACTTC
J: TRBJ2-7
size: few
D: TRBD1
V: TRBV19

CDR3: CASSFSGWASNQPQHF
DNA: TGTGCCAGCAGCTTTTCGGGGTGGGCGAGCAATCAGCCCCAGCATTTT
J: TRBJ1-5
size: .
D: .
V: TRBV7-9

CDR3: CASSFLSGGDTDTQYF
DNA: TGTGCCAGCAGCTTCCTTAGCGGGGGGGACACAGATACGCAGTATTTT
J: TRBJ2-3
size: few
D: TRBD2
V: TRBV7-8

CDR3: CASSLGLAGAKHNEQFF
DNA: TGCGCCAGCAGCTTGGGACTAGCGGGGGCCAAACACAATGAGCAGTTCTTC
J: TRBJ2-1
size: few
D: TRBD2
V: TRBV5-1

CDR3: CASSLSTGGKNSPLHF
DNA: TGTGCCAGCAGTTTATCGACAGGGGGTAAAAATTCACCCCTCCACTTT
J: TRBJ1-6
size: few
D: TRBD1
V: TRBV27

CDR3: CSTPSGSGGYTF
DNA: TGCAGCACCCCGAGTGGATCTGGTGGCTACACCTTC
J: TRBJ1-2
size: few
D: .
V: TRBV29-1

CDR3: CASSPKKGLNYNEQFF
DNA: TGCGCCAGCAGCCCAAAGAAGGGGCTCAACTACAATGAGCAGTTCTTC
J: TRBJ2-1
size: .
D: .
V: TRBV4-3